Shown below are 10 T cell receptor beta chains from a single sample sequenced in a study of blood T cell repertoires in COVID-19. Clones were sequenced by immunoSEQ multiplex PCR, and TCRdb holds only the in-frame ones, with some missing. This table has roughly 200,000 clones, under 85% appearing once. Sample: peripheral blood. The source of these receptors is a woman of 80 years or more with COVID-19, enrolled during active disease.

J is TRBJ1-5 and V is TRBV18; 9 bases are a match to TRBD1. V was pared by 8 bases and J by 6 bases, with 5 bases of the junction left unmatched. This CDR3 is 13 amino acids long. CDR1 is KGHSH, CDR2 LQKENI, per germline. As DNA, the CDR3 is TGTGCCAGCACGACAGGGGGGGGTCAGCCCCAGCATTTT. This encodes CASTTGGGQPQHF.

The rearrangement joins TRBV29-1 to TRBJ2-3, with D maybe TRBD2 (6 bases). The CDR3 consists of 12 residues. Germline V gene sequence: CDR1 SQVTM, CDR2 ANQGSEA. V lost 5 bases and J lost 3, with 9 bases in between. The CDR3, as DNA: TGCAGCGTTCTTCTAGCGACAGATACGCAGTATTTT. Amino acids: CSVLLATDTQYF.

The CDR3 region is CASSEGGAPYGYTF. CDR3 nucleotide sequence: TGTGCCAGCAGTGAGGGGGGGGCTCCATATGGCTACACCTTC. V and J are TRBV2 and TRBJ1-2; D possibly corresponds to TRBD1 (6 bases). CDR1 is SNHLY and CDR2 is FYNNEI in the germline V gene. CDR3 size: 14 residues. Trimming took 3 bases from V and 5 from J, leaving 13 bases between them.

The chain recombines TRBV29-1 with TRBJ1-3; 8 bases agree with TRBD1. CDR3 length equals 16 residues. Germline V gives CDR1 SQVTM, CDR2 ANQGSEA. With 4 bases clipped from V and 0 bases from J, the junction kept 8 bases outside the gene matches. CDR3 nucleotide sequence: TGCAGCGTTGTGGGGGAACAGGGGGACTCTGGAAACACCATATATTTT. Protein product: CSVVGEQGDSGNTIYF.

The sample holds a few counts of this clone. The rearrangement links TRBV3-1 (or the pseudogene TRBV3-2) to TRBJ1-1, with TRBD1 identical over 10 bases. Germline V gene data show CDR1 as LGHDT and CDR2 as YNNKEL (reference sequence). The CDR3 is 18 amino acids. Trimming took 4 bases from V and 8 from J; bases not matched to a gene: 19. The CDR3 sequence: CASSPYSGTGVGRPEAFF. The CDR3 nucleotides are TGTGCCAGCAGCCCATACTCCGGGACAGGGGTGGGGCGCCCAGAAGCTTTCTTT.

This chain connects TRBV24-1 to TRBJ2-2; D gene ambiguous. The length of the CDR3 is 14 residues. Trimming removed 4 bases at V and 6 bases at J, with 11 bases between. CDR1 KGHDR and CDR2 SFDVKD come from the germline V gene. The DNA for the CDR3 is TGTGCCACCAGTGAGGCCCTGCGGCCCGGGGAGCTGTTTTTT. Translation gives CATSEALRPGELFF.

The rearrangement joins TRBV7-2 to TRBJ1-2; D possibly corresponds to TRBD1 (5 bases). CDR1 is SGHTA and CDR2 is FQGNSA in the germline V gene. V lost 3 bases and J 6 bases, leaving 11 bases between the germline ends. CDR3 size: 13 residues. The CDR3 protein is CASSLFRADGYTF. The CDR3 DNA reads TGTGCCAGCAGCTTGTTCAGGGCGGATGGCTACACCTTC.

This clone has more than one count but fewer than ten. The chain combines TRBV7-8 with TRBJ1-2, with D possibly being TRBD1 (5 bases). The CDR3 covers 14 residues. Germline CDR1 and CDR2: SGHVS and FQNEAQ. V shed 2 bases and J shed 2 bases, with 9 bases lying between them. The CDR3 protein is CASSLLGPNYGYTF. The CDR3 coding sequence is TGTGCCAGCAGCTTACTGGGGCCCAACTATGGCTACACCTTC. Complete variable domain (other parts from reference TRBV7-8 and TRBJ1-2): GAGVSQSPRYKVAKRGQDVALRCDPISGHVSLFWYQQALGQGPEFLTYFQNEAQLDKSGLPSDRFFAERPEGSVSTLKIQRTQQEDSAVYLCASSLLGPNYGYTFGSGTRLTVV.

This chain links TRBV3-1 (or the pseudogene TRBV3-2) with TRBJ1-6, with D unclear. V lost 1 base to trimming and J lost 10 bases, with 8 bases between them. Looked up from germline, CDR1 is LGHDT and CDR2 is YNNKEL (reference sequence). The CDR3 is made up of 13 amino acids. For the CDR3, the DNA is TGTGCCAGCAGCCAAGCCGACAAGTCACCCCTCCACTTT. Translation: CASSQADKSPLHF.

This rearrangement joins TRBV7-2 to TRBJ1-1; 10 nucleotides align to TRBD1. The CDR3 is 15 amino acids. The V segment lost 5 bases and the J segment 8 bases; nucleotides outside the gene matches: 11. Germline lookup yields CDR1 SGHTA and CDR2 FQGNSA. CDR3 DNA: TGTGCCAGCAGCCCCTGGACAGGGGGAAGAGGAGAAGCTTTCTTT. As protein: CASSPWTGGRGEAFF.